Listed below are T cell receptor beta chains from one sample, sequenced in a study of CD8+ T cells in alopecia areata. The repertoire was sequenced with immunoSEQ multiplex PCR; TCRdb's copy has only in-frame clones and lacks some. The table includes just over 20,000 clones, roughly two thirds detected once. Material: CD4+ Tregs sorted from blood. The receptors originated from a human donor with alopecia areata. Each CDR3 is given with its conserved first and last residue. The order of the fields is J gene, V gene, D gene, clone size, CDR3 DNA, CDR3 protein. The D gene is left open where the match is weak. Size values are once, few and many counts, or a class for expanded clones, and some rows have none.

j_call: TRBJ1-1; v_call: TRBV7-2; d_call: NA; clone_size: NA; cdr3_nt: TGTGCCAGCAGCTTTGACTCAGACCGGGGCACTGAAGCTTTCTTT; cdr3_aa: CASSFDSDRGTEAFF
j_call: TRBJ2-5; v_call: TRBV5-1; d_call: TRBD2; clone_size: NA; cdr3_nt: TGCGCCAGCAGCGATTGGACTAGCGGGACGTCAGAGACCCAGTACTTC; cdr3_aa: CASSDWTSGTSETQYF
j_call: TRBJ1-5; v_call: TRBV28; d_call: TRBD1; clone_size: NA; cdr3_nt: TGTGCCAGCAGTTTGGGACAGCAAAATCAGCCCCAGCATTTT; cdr3_aa: CASSLGQQNQPQHF
j_call: TRBJ1-1; v_call: TRBV27; d_call: NA; clone_size: NA; cdr3_nt: TGTGCCAGCAGGATCGTTGGTCGGGGAGAAGCTTTCTTT; cdr3_aa: CASRIVGRGEAFF
j_call: TRBJ1-1; v_call: TRBV5-1; d_call: NA; clone_size: NA; cdr3_nt: TGCGCCAGCAGCTTTAAAGGGGGCACTGAAGCTTTCTTT; cdr3_aa: CASSFKGGTEAFF
j_call: TRBJ2-1; v_call: TRBV7-6; d_call: NA; clone_size: NA; cdr3_nt: TGTGCCAGCACCTCGGGGTGGCGGCAGCAGTTCTTC; cdr3_aa: CASTSGWRQQFF
j_call: TRBJ1-1; v_call: TRBV23-1; d_call: NA; clone_size: few; cdr3_nt: TGCGCCCCGGACAGAATGAACACTGAAGCTTTCTTT; cdr3_aa: CAPDRMNTEAFF
j_call: TRBJ1-1; v_call: TRBV5-4; d_call: NA; clone_size: NA; cdr3_nt: TGTGCCAGCAGCTTAGGACGTCTAGGGACAGCTTTCTTT; cdr3_aa: CASSLGRLGTAFF
j_call: TRBJ2-7; v_call: TRBV4-1; d_call: NA; clone_size: NA; cdr3_nt: TGCGCCAGCAGCCAAGATAAAAACAAGGCTCCCTACGAGCAGTACTTC; cdr3_aa: CASSQDKNKAPYEQYF
j_call: TRBJ2-7; v_call: TRBV25-1; d_call: NA; clone_size: NA; cdr3_nt: TGTGCCAGCAGTGAATCGATTAGATCCCACGAGCAGTACTTC; cdr3_aa: CASSESIRSHEQYF
j_call: TRBJ1-5; v_call: TRBV4-1; d_call: NA; clone_size: NA; cdr3_nt: TGCGCCAGCAGCCCAGTCTTAAGGGGGAGCAATCAGCCCCAGCATTTT; cdr3_aa: CASSPVLRGSNQPQHF
j_call: TRBJ1-1; v_call: TRBV19; d_call: TRBD1; clone_size: few; cdr3_nt: TGTGCCAGCGGCGTGGGACAGTTCAACACTGAAGCTTTCTTT; cdr3_aa: CASGVGQFNTEAFF
j_call: TRBJ1-5; v_call: TRBV5-1; d_call: NA; clone_size: NA; cdr3_nt: TGCGCCAGCAGCTGGGGGGGCGACAGCAATCAGCCCCAGCATTTT; cdr3_aa: CASSWGGDSNQPQHF
j_call: TRBJ2-7; v_call: TRBV2; d_call: NA; clone_size: NA; cdr3_nt: TGTGCCAGCAGTGAAAGAGGACAGTTTGTCGAGCAGTACTTC; cdr3_aa: CASSERGQFVEQYF
j_call: TRBJ1-5; v_call: TRBV7-2; d_call: NA; clone_size: few; cdr3_nt: TGTGCCAGCAGTGACTCCTATGGCAATCAGCCCCAGCATTTT; cdr3_aa: CASSDSYGNQPQHF
j_call: TRBJ1-1; v_call: TRBV4-3; d_call: NA; clone_size: once; cdr3_nt: TGCGCCAGCAGCCAAGGTGGAACCCCAGCTTTCTTT; cdr3_aa: CASSQGGTPAFF
j_call: TRBJ1-2; v_call: TRBV18; d_call: TRBD1; clone_size: few; cdr3_nt: TGTGCCAGCTCACCCACCGGGACAGGGGTTGGCTACACCTTC; cdr3_aa: CASSPTGTGVGYTF
j_call: TRBJ1-1; v_call: TRBV28; d_call: NA; clone_size: NA; cdr3_nt: TGTGCCAGCAGTGGGGAATTTGGGATTAGCACTGAAGCTTTCTTT; cdr3_aa: CASSGEFGISTEAFF
j_call: TRBJ1-2; v_call: TRBV19; d_call: NA; clone_size: NA; cdr3_nt: TGTGCCAGTAGTATTGGAGCTAACTATGGCTACACCTTC; cdr3_aa: CASSIGANYGYTF
j_call: TRBJ2-3; v_call: TRBV7-2; d_call: NA; clone_size: NA; cdr3_nt: TGTGCCAGCAGCTTAGAGGGACTCCGCAACACAGATACGCAGTATTTT; cdr3_aa: CASSLEGLRNTDTQYF
j_call: TRBJ2-7; v_call: TRBV19; d_call: TRBD1; clone_size: few; cdr3_nt: TGTGCCAGTAGTGGAGCTTGGGACAGCTCCTACGAGCAGTACTTC; cdr3_aa: CASSGAWDSSYEQYF
j_call: TRBJ1-6; v_call: TRBV19; d_call: NA; clone_size: NA; cdr3_nt: TGTGCCAGTAGTTCCGTGAATTATAATTCACCCCTCCACTTT; cdr3_aa: CASSSVNYNSPLHF
j_call: TRBJ2-2; v_call: TRBV19; d_call: NA; clone_size: NA; cdr3_nt: TGTGCCAGTAAGCCCGGGACATTAAACACCGGGGAGCTGTTTTTT; cdr3_aa: CASKPGTLNTGELFF
j_call: TRBJ2-7; v_call: TRBV7-2; d_call: NA; clone_size: NA; cdr3_nt: TGTGCCAGCAGCCAAGTAGCGTTTGAGGGGGGCGAGCAGTACTTC; cdr3_aa: CASSQVAFEGGEQYF
j_call: TRBJ2-5; v_call: TRBV10-3; d_call: NA; clone_size: NA; cdr3_nt: TGTGCCATCAGCGATTCCGACAGAATTAAGGGGACCCAGTACTTC; cdr3_aa: CAISDSDRIKGTQYF
j_call: TRBJ2-1; v_call: TRBV9; d_call: TRBD2; clone_size: NA; cdr3_nt: TGTGCCAGCAGCACACAATTTACTAGCGGGCGTGCCTCTAGGGACAATGAGCAGTTCTTC; cdr3_aa: CASSTQFTSGRASRDNEQFF
j_call: TRBJ1-2; v_call: TRBV28; d_call: NA; clone_size: NA; cdr3_nt: TGTGCCAGCAGTTTTGTCCGGGCAACGGGTAACTATGGCTACACCTTC; cdr3_aa: CASSFVRATGNYGYTF
j_call: TRBJ1-1; v_call: TRBV2; d_call: NA; clone_size: few; cdr3_nt: TGTGCCAGCAGGGACTCTCCTTTCCTCACTGAAGCTTTCTTT; cdr3_aa: CASRDSPFLTEAFF
j_call: TRBJ2-7; v_call: TRBV7-6; d_call: NA; clone_size: NA; cdr3_nt: TGTGCCAGCAGCCGGGTAGGGGCTTCCTACGAGCAGTACTTC; cdr3_aa: CASSRVGASYEQYF
j_call: TRBJ1-6; v_call: TRBV11-2; d_call: TRBD1; clone_size: NA; cdr3_nt: TGTGCCAGCAGTCGTACCGGGACAGGGTCCGGCTATTCACCCCTCCACTTT; cdr3_aa: CASSRTGTGSGYSPLHF
j_call: TRBJ2-7; v_call: TRBV4-1; d_call: TRBD2; clone_size: NA; cdr3_nt: TGCGCCAGCAGCCAAGGCCACACAGGCGGGAGGGTATACGAGCAGTACTTC; cdr3_aa: CASSQGHTGGRVYEQYF
j_call: TRBJ2-1; v_call: TRBV7-8; d_call: NA; clone_size: NA; cdr3_nt: TGTGCCAGCAGCTTAGAGGGCCGCCTAAGCTCCTACAATGAGCAGTTCTTC; cdr3_aa: CASSLEGRLSSYNEQFF
j_call: TRBJ2-7; v_call: TRBV27; d_call: NA; clone_size: NA; cdr3_nt: TGTGCCAGCAGTTTATCGTCATCAGGGGCCGAGCAGTACTTC; cdr3_aa: CASSLSSSGAEQYF
j_call: TRBJ2-5; v_call: TRBV7-9; d_call: NA; clone_size: NA; cdr3_nt: TGTGCCAGCAGCTTAGAAGTCGGGAAAAGGGAGTACTTC; cdr3_aa: CASSLEVGKREYF
j_call: TRBJ1-1; v_call: TRBV6-5; d_call: NA; clone_size: NA; cdr3_nt: TGTGCCAGCAGTTTCGCACGGGGGAACACTGAAGCTTTCTTT; cdr3_aa: CASSFARGNTEAFF
j_call: TRBJ2-2; v_call: TRBV18; d_call: NA; clone_size: few; cdr3_nt: TGTGCCAGCTCACCACTGACAGCAAACACCGGGGAGCTGTTTTTT; cdr3_aa: CASSPLTANTGELFF
j_call: TRBJ2-7; v_call: TRBV7-2; d_call: NA; clone_size: once; cdr3_nt: TGTGCCAGCAGCGAATCGGGACGGATTCCCTACGAGCAGTACTTC; cdr3_aa: CASSESGRIPYEQYF
j_call: TRBJ2-7; v_call: TRBV7-2; d_call: NA; clone_size: NA; cdr3_nt: TGTGCCAGCAGCTCGAGTGGACGGTCCTACGAGCAGTACTTC; cdr3_aa: CASSSSGRSYEQYF
j_call: TRBJ1-2; v_call: TRBV6-6; d_call: NA; clone_size: NA; cdr3_nt: TGTGCCAGCAGTTACTGGGGACGGGAAAACTATGGCTACACCTTC; cdr3_aa: CASSYWGRENYGYTF
j_call: TRBJ2-4; v_call: TRBV18; d_call: NA; clone_size: NA; cdr3_nt: TGTGCCAGCTCATCAGGGGTCGGCAAAAACATTCAGTACTTC; cdr3_aa: CASSSGVGKNIQYF
j_call: TRBJ2-4; v_call: TRBV28; d_call: NA; clone_size: NA; cdr3_nt: TGTGCCAGCAGGTCGACCCAAGACATTCAGTACTTC; cdr3_aa: CASRSTQDIQYF
j_call: TRBJ1-1; v_call: TRBV30; d_call: NA; clone_size: NA; cdr3_nt: TGTGCCTGGATGGGCGGGGGGCAAGGCACTGAAGCTTTCTTT; cdr3_aa: CAWMGGGQGTEAFF
j_call: TRBJ1-1; v_call: TRBV7-9; d_call: NA; clone_size: once; cdr3_nt: TGTGCCAGCAGCCTAAGGAAGAACACTGAAGCTTTCTTT; cdr3_aa: CASSLRKNTEAFF
j_call: TRBJ2-7; v_call: TRBV28; d_call: NA; clone_size: NA; cdr3_nt: TGTGCCAGCGGAGTTTCGCAGGGGGGGATCGACGAGCAGTACTTC; cdr3_aa: CASGVSQGGIDEQYF
j_call: TRBJ2-1; v_call: TRBV7-6; d_call: TRBD2; clone_size: once; cdr3_nt: TGTGCCAGCAGCCTAGCGGGAGGGACCCTCAATGAGCAGTTCTTC; cdr3_aa: CASSLAGGTLNEQFF
j_call: TRBJ1-2; v_call: TRBV18; d_call: TRBD1; clone_size: NA; cdr3_nt: TGTGCCAGCTCATCGACAGGGGGCTATGGCTACACCTTC; cdr3_aa: CASSSTGGYGYTF